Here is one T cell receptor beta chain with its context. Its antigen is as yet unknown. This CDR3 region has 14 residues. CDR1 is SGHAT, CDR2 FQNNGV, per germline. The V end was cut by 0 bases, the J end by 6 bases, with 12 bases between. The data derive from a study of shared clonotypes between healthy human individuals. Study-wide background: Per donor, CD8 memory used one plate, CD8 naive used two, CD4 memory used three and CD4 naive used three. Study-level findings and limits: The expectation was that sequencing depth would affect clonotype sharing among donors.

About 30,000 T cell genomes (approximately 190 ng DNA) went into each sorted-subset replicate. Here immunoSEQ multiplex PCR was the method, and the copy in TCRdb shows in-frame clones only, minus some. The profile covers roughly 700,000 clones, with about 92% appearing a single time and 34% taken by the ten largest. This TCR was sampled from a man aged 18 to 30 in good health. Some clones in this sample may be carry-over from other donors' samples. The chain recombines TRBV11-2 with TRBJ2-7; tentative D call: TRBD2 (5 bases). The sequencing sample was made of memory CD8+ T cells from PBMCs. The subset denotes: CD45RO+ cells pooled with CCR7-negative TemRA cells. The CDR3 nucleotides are TGTGCCAGCAGCTTAGATAGGACTCGCTCCGAGCAGTACTTC. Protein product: CASSLDRTRSEQYF.